This T cell receptor (beta chain) was recorded in a study of blood T cells in healthy people across ages. The V end lost 4 bases, the J end lost 10 bases, and 14 bases lay between the germline ends. Germline V lookup: CDR1 LGHDT, CDR2 YNNKEL (reference sequence). This CDR3 has 13 residues. As for this clonotype: Its antigen is undetermined.

Study-wide results and limits: Changes seen in expanded clonotypes were possibly confounded by donor CMV status left unknown. As naive T cell percentage varied, TCR beta diversity correlated strongly with it.

Sample-barcoded 5' priming and a J-beta primer mix drove a second PCR of about 6 to 12 cycles. A single record per CDR3 protein comes from TCRdb applying MiXCR to the 5' RACE reads. The table has about 1.6 million distinct CDR3 sequences, about 31% seen once. This TCR came from a woman aged 25 to 39 in good health. This chain joins TRBV3-1 and TRBJ2-1, with D uncertain. Sequencing input: blood. CDR3 nucleotide sequence: TGTGCCAGCAGCCCGAATGGCTTGGAGGAGCAGTTCTTC. Its translation is CASSPNGLEEQFF.